Each of the 25 T cell receptor beta chains below was sequenced from the same sample in a study of T cell repertoires in cytomegalovirus infection. Using its own MiXCR run on the reads, TCRdb lists one record per CDR3 protein. The sample holds 150,000 to 200,000 distinct CDR3 sequences; roughly 17% are singletons and the top ten take over 15%. What was sequenced was CD8+ T cells from PBMCs. These receptors were taken from a human donor in good health (CMV status not recorded). Some clones in this sample may be carry-over from other donors' samples.

V gene TRBV27 combines with J gene TRBJ2-3, with D maybe TRBD2 (6 bases). Between the trimmed V and J ends, which lost 3 bases and 1 base, there was a span of 20 bases. The CDR3 loop spans 18 amino acids. The germline gives CDR1 MNHEY, CDR2 SMNVEV (reference sequence). The CDR3 is CASSFRRDLVGGTDTQYF. CDR3 sequence (DNA): TGTGCCAGCAGTTTTAGGCGGGACTTGGTGGGTGGCACAGATACGCAGTATTTT.

This clonotype was counted between two and nine times. The chain has TRBV12-3 or TRBV12-4 and TRBJ2-1, with D perhaps TRBD1 (5 bases). With 6 bases removed from V and 0 bases from J, the gap between germline ends came to 15 bases. The CDR3 covers 16 residues. The CDR3: CASRQTGHSSYNEQFF. The CDR3 nucleotides are TGTGCCAGCAGACAAACCGGACACAGCTCCTACAATGAGCAGTTCTTC.

V and J are TRBV6-2 or TRBV6-3 and TRBJ2-1, with 10 bases that match TRBD2. The ends lost 2 bases at V and 3 bases at J; junction bases unmatched: 10. The CDR3 loop spans 18 amino acids. Germline loops: CDR1 MNHEY, CDR2 SVGEGT. Written as DNA, the CDR3 is TGTGCCAGCAGTTACGACACAGCGGGGGGGCCAATCTACAATGAGCAGTTCTTC. Translated, it gives CASSYDTAGGPIYNEQFF.

The chain uses TRBV7-6 and TRBJ2-7, with D tentatively TRBD1 (6 bases). The CDR3 covers 13 residues. Germline CDR1 reads SGHVS; CDR2 reads FNYEAQ. V lost 5 bases, J lost 6 bases, and 14 bases lay in between. CDR3 sequence reads: CASSPSRGTEQYF. CDR3 in DNA: TGTGCCAGCAGCCCCTCCAGGGGAACCGAGCAGTACTTC.

This chain joins TRBV10-3 and TRBJ2-3; weak D call: TRBD2 (5 bases). The CDR3 extends over 13 amino acids. Germline CDR1 ENHRY, CDR2 SYGVKD. V was clipped by 10 bases and J by 5 bases, with 16 bases between them. CDR3 in DNA: TGTGCCACTTTAGCGTCCGCGGTAGATACGCAGTATTTT. Translated: CATLASAVDTQYF.

This clonotype was seen a few times. The chain carries TRBV2 and TRBJ2-1, with a weak D call TRBD1 (6 bases). In germline, CDR1 is SNHLY, CDR2 FYNNEI. This CDR3 contains 18 residues. The V gene lost 1 base and the J gene lost 0 bases, with 16 bases spanning the gap. Written as DNA, the CDR3 is TGTGCCAGCAGTGAAGTGACGACAGGCCTTGGCTCCTACAATGAGCAGTTCTTC. Protein product: CASSEVTTGLGSYNEQFF.

The genes are TRBV28 and TRBJ2-2; maybe TRBD2 (6 bases). The CDR3 contains 15 residues. Germline lookup yields CDR1 MDHEN and CDR2 SYDVKM. The ends were cut back, 5 bases at V and 3 bases at J, with 13 bases in the middle. The CDR3 DNA sequence: TGTGCCAGCAGTCCCTTTCCGGGGGACACCGGGGAGCTGTTTTTT. This encodes CASSPFPGDTGELFF.

This clonotype has more than one count but fewer than ten. This sequence joins TRBV7-9 and TRBJ2-7, with 10 bases aligning to TRBD2. CDR3 length equals 15 residues. V was pared by 5 bases and J by 4 bases, with 8 bases of the junction left unmatched. Looked up from germline, CDR1 is SEHNR and CDR2 is FQNEAQ (reference sequence). For the CDR3, the DNA is TGTGCCAGCAGCGTCCCTAGCGGGAGTAGGTACGAGCAGTACTTC. Its translation is CASSVPSGSRYEQYF. The full variable domain, rest sourced from reference TRBV7-9 and TRBJ2-7, is DTGVSQNPRHKITKRGQNVTFRCDPISEHNRLYWYRQTLGQGPEFLTYFQNEAQLEKSRLLSDRFSAERPKGSFSTLEIQRTEQGDSAMYLCASSVPSGSRYEQYFGPGTRLTVT.

J is TRBJ2-2 and V is TRBV7-9; TRBD1 is a possible D gene (5 bases). The germline V gene has CDR1 SEHNR and CDR2 FQNEAQ (reference sequence). Trimming took 3 bases from V and 6 from J, leaving 17 bases between them. The CDR3 extends over 16 amino acids. DNA for the CDR3: TGTGCCAGCAGCTTTACCCGCAGCGAAGGGGCCGGGGAGCTGTTTTTT. This encodes CASSFTRSEGAGELFF. Combining the CDR3 with reference TRBV7-9 and TRBJ2-2 gives the whole variable domain DTGVSQNPRHKITKRGQNVTFRCDPISEHNRLYWYRQTLGQGPEFLTYFQNEAQLEKSRLLSDRFSAERPKGSFSTLEIQRTEQGDSAMYLCASSFTRSEGAGELFFGEGSRLTVL.

This clonotype has just a few counts. The V gene is TRBV7-3, the J gene TRBJ1-5; 12 bases are a match to TRBD1. The CDR3 spans 17 residues. With V trimmed by 3 bases and J by 0 bases, 3 bases remained unmatched. CDR1 is SGHTA, CDR2 FQGTGA, per germline. The CDR3 DNA reads TGTGCCAGCAGCTTGGGGACAGGGGGCGATAGCAATCAGCCCCAGCATTTT. Translating gives CASSLGTGGDSNQPQHF.

Only a few counts were recorded for this clonotype. The chain employs TRBV5-6 and TRBJ2-1; no firm D call. The CDR3 sequence is 12 residues long. CDR1 and CDR2 (germline): SGHDT, YYEEEE. The V and J ends lost 4 bases and 6 bases respectively, with 8 bases between them. In nucleotides, the CDR3 is TGTGCCAGCAGCACCGGAGCCAATGAGCAGTTCTTC. Residues: CASSTGANEQFF.

V is TRBV28 and J is TRBJ2-1; TRBD2 matches 10 bases. The J segment lost 5 bases and the V segment lost 3 bases, leaving 10 bases of the junction unmatched. The CDR3 spans 17 residues. The germline V gene encodes CDR1 MDHEN and CDR2 SYDVKM. In DNA form, the CDR3 reads TGTGCCAGCAGTTTCTTCGATCGGACTAGCGGAAACAATGAGCAGTTCTTC. Protein: CASSFFDRTSGNNEQFF. The whole variable domain, remainder taken from reference TRBV28 and TRBJ2-1, is DVKVTQSSRYLVKRTGEKVFLECVQDMDHENMFWYRQDPGLGLRLIYFSYDVKMKEKGDIPEGYSVSREKKERFSLILESASTNQTSMYLCASSFFDRTSGNNEQFFGPGTRLTVL.

This clonotype appeared a few times. J is TRBJ2-3 and V is TRBV7-3; unclear D gene. The CDR3 has 16 amino acids. The V gene lost 0 bases and the J gene lost 0 bases, with 10 bases spanning the gap. The germline V gene encodes CDR1 SGHTA and CDR2 FQGTGA. As DNA, the CDR3 is TGTGCCAGCAGCTTAACGTTTACAGCTAGCACAGATACGCAGTATTTT. It codes for CASSLTFTASTDTQYF.

This clonotype has a handful of counts. The V gene is TRBV6-2 or TRBV6-3, the J gene TRBJ2-3; TRBD2 matches 14 bases. Germline V gene lookup returns CDR1 MNHEY and CDR2 SVGEGT. The CDR3 is 16 amino acids. The V gene end was trimmed by 6 bases and the J gene end by 3 bases; junction bases not matched to a gene: 5. The CDR3 DNA sequence: TGTGCCAGCAGAACCGGGACTAGCGGGAGAACAGATACGCAGTATTTT. Amino acid sequence: CASRTGTSGRTDTQYF.

Comments on this clonotype: This may be a read error: a much more frequent sequence differs by one nucleotide. The V call is TRBV7-2, the J call TRBJ2-7; D gene ambiguous. Trimming pared 9 bases from V and 3 bases from J, leaving 15 bases between. Germline V CDR1 and CDR2: SGHTA, FQGNSA. The length of the CDR3 is 13 residues. CDR3 coding DNA: TGTGCCAGTAATAGCAGACTGGTCTACGAGCAGTACTTC. Translation: CASNSRLVYEQYF.

The chain combines TRBV7-2 with TRBJ1-2, with D uncertain. Trimming removed 2 bases at V and 4 bases at J, with 11 bases between. Germline V gives CDR1 SGHTA, CDR2 FQGNSA. This CDR3 has 14 residues. This CDR3 is CASSLMNSGYGYTF. The DNA of the CDR3 is TGTGCCAGCAGCTTAATGAACAGCGGCTATGGCTACACCTTC.

Comment on this clonotype: At one of its ends the junction is not consistent with the germline gene, which may arise from a read error. This chain uses TRBV11-2 with TRBJ2-1; the D gene is possibly TRBD2 (6 bases). Germline V gene data show CDR1 as SGHAT and CDR2 as FQNNGV. The CDR3 covers 15 residues. The CDR3 region has the DNA TGTACCAGCAGCTTAGAGATCCGAAGCGGGAATGAGCAGTTCTTC. It yields the protein CTSSLEIRSGNEQFF.

This clonotype was counted a few times. The chain employs TRBV6-6 and TRBJ2-7, with no clear D. The germline V gene encodes CDR1 MNHNY and CDR2 SVGAGI (reference sequence). CDR3 size: 13 residues. The V gene lost 4 bases and the J gene lost 3 bases, with 10 bases spanning the gap. The CDR3 region is CASSSPDNYEQYF. In nucleotides, the CDR3 is TGTGCCAGCAGTTCGCCCGACAACTACGAGCAGTACTTC.

The rearrangement uses TRBV6-1 and TRBJ2-7, with 8 bases fitting TRBD1. Trimming removed 5 bases from V and 6 bases from J; junction bases left unmatched: 6. The CDR3 consists of 13 residues. CDR1 is MNHNS, CDR2 SASEGT, per germline. The CDR3 spells CASSRTGSREQYF. The CDR3 nucleotides read TGTGCCAGCAGTCGGACAGGGTCGCGCGAGCAGTACTTC.

This clonotype appeared many times. The V gene is TRBV7-2, the J gene TRBJ2-2; 7 positions match TRBD1. The V gene end was trimmed by 1 base and the J gene end by 3 bases; junction bases not matched to a gene: 5. CDR1 is SGHTA and CDR2 is FQGNSA in the germline V gene. This CDR3 region has 16 residues. The CDR3 here is CASSLGRDSYTGELFF. Written as DNA, the CDR3 is TGTGCCAGCAGCTTAGGACGGGACAGCTACACCGGGGAGCTGTTTTTT. The whole variable domain, remainder taken from reference TRBV7-2 and TRBJ2-2, is GAGVSQSPSNKVTEKGKDVELRCDPISGHTALYWYRQSLGQGLEFLIYFQGNSAPDKSGLPSDRFSAERTGGSVSTLTIQRTQQEDSAVYLCASSLGRDSYTGELFFGEGSRLTVL.

V and J are TRBV20-1 and TRBJ2-4; no definite D call. Between the trimmed V and J ends, which lost 0 bases and 8 bases, there was a span of 14 bases. This CDR3 region has 14 residues. Per germline, CDR1 DFQATT and CDR2 SNEGSKA (reference sequence). The CDR3 sequence is CSARDRTLWDIQYF. CDR3 nucleotide sequence: TGCAGTGCTAGAGATCGGACCCTATGGGACATTCAGTACTTC.

V gene TRBV6-5 combines with J gene TRBJ2-5; TRBD2 matches 9 bases. J was trimmed by 2 bases and V by 6 bases; bases with no gene match: 10. Germline V gene lookup returns CDR1 MNHEY and CDR2 SVGAGI. CDR3 size: 16 residues. DNA of the CDR3: TGTGCCAGCAGGCTAGCGGGGCCGCCAGATCAAGAGACCCAGTACTTC. Amino acid sequence: CASRLAGPPDQETQYF.

V and J are TRBV20-1 and TRBJ2-3; D gene ambiguous. The CDR3 runs 14 residues. Germline CDR1 DFQATT, CDR2 SNEGSKA (reference sequence). Trimming removed 5 bases from V and 3 bases from J, with 15 bases in between. CDR3: CSAFRTQKTDTQYF. CDR3 DNA: TGCAGTGCTTTTCGGACCCAAAAAACAGATACGCAGTATTTT.

The chain has TRBV29-1 and TRBJ2-7, with D possibly being TRBD2 (6 bases). Trimming pared 6 bases from V and 4 bases from J, leaving 19 bases between. CDR1 is SQVTM and CDR2 is ANQGSEA in the germline V gene. CDR3 size: 14 residues. CDR3 region: CSVEGTGTEYEQYF. The CDR3 DNA is TGCAGCGTAGAGGGAACCGGGACTGAGTACGAGCAGTACTTC.

The chain uses TRBV6-5 and TRBJ1-2; D is unclear. Germline V gene lookup returns CDR1 MNHEY and CDR2 SVGAGI. Trimming took 0 bases from V and 8 from J, leaving 19 bases between them. The CDR3 loop spans 16 amino acids. CDR3 sequence (DNA): TGTGCCAGCAGTTACTCCTCCTCGGTCTTACTAGGGGGCTACACCTTC. Residues: CASSYSSSVLLGGYTF.